This T cell receptor beta chain was sequenced in a study of blood T cell repertoires in COVID-19. On the study more broadly: Sources were T cells, B-cell-depleted T cells, or PBMCs; the material itself was cDNA or gDNA.

Participant-given clinical history determined each cohort assignment. Trimming removed 4 bases at V and 2 bases at J, with 12 bases between. Germline V lookup: CDR1 MDHEN, CDR2 SYDVKM. The CDR3 extends over 15 amino acids. Per the original data handling: Amplification with reference gene primers provided the estimates of nucleated cell counts. Measured with immunoSEQ multiplex PCR; TCRdb has only the in-frame clones, and not every one. V and J calls and clone size are copied from that table; D and trimming were computed from the DNA. The data show approximately 210,000 clones, 82% seen once. The chain uses TRBV28 and TRBJ1-3, with D hard to call. Material: PBMCs or T cells enriched from blood (not recorded which). The receptor was derived from a woman aged 55-70 years who had recovered from COVID-19. This CDR3 is CASSSPGGAGNTIYF. CDR3 in DNA: TGTGCCAGCAGTTCCCCCGGCGGGGCTGGAAACACCATATATTTT.